The sequence of this T cell receptor (beta chain) was determined in a study of T-cell memory formation after mild COVID-19. Each CDR3 protein is one row after TCRdb ran MiXCR on the 5' RACE reads. The table has about 430,000 distinct CDR3 sequences, 20% to 25% seen once; the top ten hold roughly 9.7%. Sequenced: PBMCs or a T cell subset sorted from them (not recorded which). The sequence came from an adult woman who had mild COVID-19 (a few samples of this study predate the infection). Cell type and time point are not known.

CDR3 region: CASSFRGGWNEQFF. DNA of the CDR3: TGTGCCAGCAGTTTTCGTGGGGGTTGGAATGAGCAGTTCTTC. The V gene is TRBV6-5, the J gene TRBJ2-1; D possibly uses TRBD1 or TRBD2 (5 bases each). From germline, CDR1 is MNHEY and CDR2 SVGAGI. This CDR3 spans 14 amino acids. V lost 4 bases and J 7 bases, leaving 14 bases between the germline ends.